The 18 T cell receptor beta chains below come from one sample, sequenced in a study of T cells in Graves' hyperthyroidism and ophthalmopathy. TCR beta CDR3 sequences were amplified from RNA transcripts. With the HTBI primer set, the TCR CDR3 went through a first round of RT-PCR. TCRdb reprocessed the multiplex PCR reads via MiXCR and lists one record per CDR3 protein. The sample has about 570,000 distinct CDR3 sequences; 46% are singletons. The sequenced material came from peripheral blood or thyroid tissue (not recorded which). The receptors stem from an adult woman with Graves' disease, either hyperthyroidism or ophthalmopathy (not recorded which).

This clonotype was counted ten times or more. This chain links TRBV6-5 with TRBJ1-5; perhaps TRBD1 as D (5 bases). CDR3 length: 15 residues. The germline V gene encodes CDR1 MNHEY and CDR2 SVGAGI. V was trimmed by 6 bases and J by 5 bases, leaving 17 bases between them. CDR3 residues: CASSRTPHGHQPQHF. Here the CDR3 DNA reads TGTGCCAGCAGCCGGACACCTCACGGGCATCAGCCCCAGCATTTT.

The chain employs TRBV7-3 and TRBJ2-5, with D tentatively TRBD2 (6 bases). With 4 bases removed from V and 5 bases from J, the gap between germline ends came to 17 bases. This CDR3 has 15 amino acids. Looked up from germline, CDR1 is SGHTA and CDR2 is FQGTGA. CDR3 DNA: TGTGCCAGCAGCTCCCCGGGACTGTCAGGCGAGACCCAGTACTTC. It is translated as CASSSPGLSGETQYF.

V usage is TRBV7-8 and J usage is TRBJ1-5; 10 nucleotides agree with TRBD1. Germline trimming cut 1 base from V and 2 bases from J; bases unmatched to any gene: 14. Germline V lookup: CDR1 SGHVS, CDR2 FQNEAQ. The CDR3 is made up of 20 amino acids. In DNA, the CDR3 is TGTGCCAGCAGCTTAGGCGGCCCCGACAGGGGGCTAGTTGGCAATCAGCCCCAGCATTTT. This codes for CASSLGGPDRGLVGNQPQHF.

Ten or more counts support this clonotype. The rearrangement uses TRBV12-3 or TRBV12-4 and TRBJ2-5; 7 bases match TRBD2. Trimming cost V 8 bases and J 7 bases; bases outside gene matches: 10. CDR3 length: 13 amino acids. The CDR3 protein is CASLLGGWGTQYF. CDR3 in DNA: TGTGCCAGCCTCTTGGGGGGGTGGGGGACCCAGTACTTC.

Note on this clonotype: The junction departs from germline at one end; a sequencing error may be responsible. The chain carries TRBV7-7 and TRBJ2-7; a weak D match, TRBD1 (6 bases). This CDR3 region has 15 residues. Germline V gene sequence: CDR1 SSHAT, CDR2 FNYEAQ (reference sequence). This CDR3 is CASSQDRLGEYEQYF. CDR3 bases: TGTGCTAGCAGCCAAGACAGGCTGGGAGAGTACGAGCAGTACTTC.

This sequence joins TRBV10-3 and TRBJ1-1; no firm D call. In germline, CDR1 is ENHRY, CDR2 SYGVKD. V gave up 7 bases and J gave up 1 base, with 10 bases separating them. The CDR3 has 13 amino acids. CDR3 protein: CAITSGQNTEAFF. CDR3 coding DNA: TGTGCCATCACGTCCGGGCAGAACACTGAAGCTTTCTTT.

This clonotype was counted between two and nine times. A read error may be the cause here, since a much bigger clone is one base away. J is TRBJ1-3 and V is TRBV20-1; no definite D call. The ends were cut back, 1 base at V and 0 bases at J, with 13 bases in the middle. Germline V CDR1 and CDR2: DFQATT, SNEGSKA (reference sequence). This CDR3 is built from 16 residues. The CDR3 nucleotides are TGCAGTGCTAGAGCGGAGGGATACCTCTCTGGAAACACCATATATTTT. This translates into CSARAEGYLSGNTIYF.

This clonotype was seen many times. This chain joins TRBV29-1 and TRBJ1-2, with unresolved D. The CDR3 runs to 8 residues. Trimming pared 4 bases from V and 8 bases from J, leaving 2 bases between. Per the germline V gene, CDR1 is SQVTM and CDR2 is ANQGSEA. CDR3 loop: CSVGGYTF. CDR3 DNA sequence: TGCAGCGTTGGAGGCTACACCTTC.

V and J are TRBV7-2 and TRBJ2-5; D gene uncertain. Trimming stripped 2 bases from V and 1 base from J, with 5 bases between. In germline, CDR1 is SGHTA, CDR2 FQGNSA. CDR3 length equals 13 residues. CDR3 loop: CASSLRVQETQYF. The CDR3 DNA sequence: TGTGCCAGCAGCTTACGGGTCCAAGAGACCCAGTACTTC.

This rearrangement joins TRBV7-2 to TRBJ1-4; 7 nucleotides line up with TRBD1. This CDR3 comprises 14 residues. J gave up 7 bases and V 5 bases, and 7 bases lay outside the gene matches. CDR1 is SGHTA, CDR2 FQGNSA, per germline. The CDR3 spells CASSNNQGGEKLFF. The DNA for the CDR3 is TGTGCCAGCAGCAACAACCAGGGGGGTGAAAAACTGTTTTTT.

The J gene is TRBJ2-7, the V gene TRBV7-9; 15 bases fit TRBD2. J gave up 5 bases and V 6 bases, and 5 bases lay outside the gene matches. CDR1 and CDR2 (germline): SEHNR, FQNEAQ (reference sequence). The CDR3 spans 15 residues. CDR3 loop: CASSAGTSGRNEQYF. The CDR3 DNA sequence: TGTGCCAGCAGTGCCGGGACTAGCGGGAGGAACGAGCAGTACTTC.

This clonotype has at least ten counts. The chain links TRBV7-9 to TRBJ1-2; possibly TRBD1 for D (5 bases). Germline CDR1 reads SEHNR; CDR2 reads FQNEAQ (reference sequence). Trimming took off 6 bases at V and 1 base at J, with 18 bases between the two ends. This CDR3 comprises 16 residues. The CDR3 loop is CASRAARGSGNYGYTF. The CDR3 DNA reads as TGTGCCAGCAGGGCTGCCCGGGGCTCGGGTAACTATGGCTACACCTTC. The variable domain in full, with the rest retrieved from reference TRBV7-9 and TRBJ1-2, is DTGVSQNPRHKITKRGQNVTFRCDPISEHNRLYWYRQTLGQGPEFLTYFQNEAQLEKSRLLSDRFSAERPKGSFSTLEIQRTEQGDSAMYLCASRAARGSGNYGYTFGSGTRLTVV.

The CDR3 here is CASSVDGIMNTEAFF. The CDR3 coding sequence is TGTGCCAGTAGTGTCGACGGGATCATGAACACTGAAGCTTTCTTT. V is TRBV19 and J is TRBJ1-1; D not certain. The V gene lost 5 bases and the J gene lost 0 bases, with 13 bases spanning the gap. This CDR3 spans 15 amino acids. Germline assignment: CDR1 LNHDA and CDR2 SQIVND (reference sequence).

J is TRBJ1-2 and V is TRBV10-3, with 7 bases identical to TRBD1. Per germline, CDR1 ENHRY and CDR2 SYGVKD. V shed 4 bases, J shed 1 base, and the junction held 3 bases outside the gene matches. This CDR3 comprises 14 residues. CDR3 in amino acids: CAISAAGGNYGYTF. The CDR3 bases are TGTGCCATCAGTGCGGCAGGGGGTAACTATGGCTACACCTTC.

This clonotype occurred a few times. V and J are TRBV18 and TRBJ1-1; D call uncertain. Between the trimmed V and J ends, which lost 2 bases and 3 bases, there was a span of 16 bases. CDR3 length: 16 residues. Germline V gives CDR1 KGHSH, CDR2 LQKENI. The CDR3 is CASSPFVMPQDTEAFF. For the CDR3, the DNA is TGTGCCAGCTCACCATTTGTTATGCCCCAAGACACTGAAGCTTTCTTT.

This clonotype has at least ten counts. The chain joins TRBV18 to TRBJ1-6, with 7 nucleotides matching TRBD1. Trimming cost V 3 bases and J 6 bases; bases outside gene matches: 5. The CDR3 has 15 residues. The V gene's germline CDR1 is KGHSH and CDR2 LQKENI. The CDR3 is CASSPSGTVNSPLHF. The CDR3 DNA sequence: TGTGCCAGCTCACCTTCCGGGACAGTTAATTCACCCCTCCACTTT.

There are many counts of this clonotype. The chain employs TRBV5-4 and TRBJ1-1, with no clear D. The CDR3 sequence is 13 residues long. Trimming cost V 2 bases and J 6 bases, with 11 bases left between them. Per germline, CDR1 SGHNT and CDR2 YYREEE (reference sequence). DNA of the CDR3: TGTGCCAGCAGCTTAGCGGGGAGGGCTGAAGCTTTCTTT. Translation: CASSLAGRAEAFF.

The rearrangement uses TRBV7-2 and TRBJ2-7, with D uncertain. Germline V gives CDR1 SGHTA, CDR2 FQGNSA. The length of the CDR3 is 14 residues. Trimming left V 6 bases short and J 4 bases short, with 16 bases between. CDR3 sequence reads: CASSQGPSGYEQYF. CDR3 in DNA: TGTGCCAGCAGTCAAGGACCCTCAGGTTACGAGCAGTACTTC.